This TCR beta chain was captured in a study of radiation and T cells in renal cell carcinoma (dated by TCRdb to the early 2020s). For context, the study as a whole: The samples were obtained from a clinical trial, where primary renal cell carcinomas were treated with 15 Gy stereotactic body radiation therapy and then removed by nephrectomy 4 weeks afterward. A total of around 50 samples underwent TCR beta sequencing, made up of around 26 tumors and about 27 peripheral blood samples. In the 40 to 60 samples combined, some 4 million unique CDR3 nucleotide sequences were found, encoding 2.5 million to 3 million unique CDR3 amino acid sequences.

Here is what the overall study found, with its caveats: Changes in the blood repertoire were not tracked past 4 weeks after treatment. Because no pretreatment tumor biopsies were available, whether clonotypes were present in the tumor at baseline could not be determined. Effects of radiation dose or scheduling on the TCR repertoire could not be addressed with the single-armed trial design. In blood, the top tumor clonotypes increased between baseline and 2 weeks post-radiation and then shrank by 4 weeks, which suggests that tumor-resident clones expanded only transiently.

Per the publication, the time point label means: baseline pretreatment blood. The sample's treatment or condition, from its label and the paper: 15 Gy SBRT to primary tumor, nephrectomy 4 weeks later. Serial peripheral blood from radiation-treated patients was sampled at baseline, 2 weeks and 4 weeks after SBRT to track tumor-enriched clonotypes. All patients had renal cell carcinoma with clear cell pathology. The QIAamp DNA Blood Mini Kit (Qiagen) was used to prepare genomic DNA for TCR sequencing. The analyses included just those samples that passed every quality control check. Following the manufacturer's recommendations, the immunoSEQ kit was used to generate TCR beta libraries from genomic DNA. For library preparation, a first multiplex PCR was performed with proprietary primers, followed by a second PCR in which unique barcodes were added, and bead cleanups were performed after each round. A positive control reaction and a negative control reaction, both provided in the kit, were run with every batch of samples. The final libraries were assessed on an Agilent 4200 TapeStation D1000 ScreenTape, pooled by volume, and quantified by qPCR. An Illumina NextSeq500 fitted with a MidOutput 150-cycle cartridge performed the sequencing, running 156 Read1 cycles and 15 Index1 cycles with the kit's custom primers. The pooled library was loaded at 0.95 to 1 pM with approximately 18% PhiX control spiked in. The published analysis was carried out like this. Vendor-processed data were analyzed in R, and a clonotype was defined as all T cells sharing the same CDR3 nucleotide sequence. For clone abundance analyses, frequencies were normalized to the 10,000 most abundant clones in each sample. Public T cell clones, averaging fewer than five per sample, were removed before analysis. A difference in abundance of at least 32-fold between compartments was used to define tumor-enriched and baseline blood-enriched clonotypes. A beta-binomial differential abundance model was used to identify clonotypes that were expanded or contracted between blood time points. Similarity between tumor and blood repertoires was quantified using the Baroni-Urbani and Buser coefficient, and groups were compared with two-tailed Wilcoxon tests in R. TCRdb provides this immuneACCESS table in a form limited to in-frame rearrangements. Some clones are lacking; in checked studies, under half of them reflect an unresolved V gene, and why the rest are absent is not known. V, J and clone size reflect that table, while D and trimming were determined from the DNA. In this sample the table shows about 140,000 clones, around four fifths of which occur a single time. The ten largest clones add up to less than 25% of the sample.

Points on this clone: It has no known antigen specificity. Qualities for individual bases were not recorded, and no much larger clone is one base off.

The CDR3 contains 17 residues, cysteine and phenylalanine counted. The kept DNA is CDR3 alone, 51 bases in frame from the first base. The CDR1 and CDR2 encoded by the germline V gene are MGHDK and SYGVNS. V gives up 1 base and J gives up 2 bases, and the segment between their germline ends measures 17 bases. Recombination connected TRBV25-1 to TRBJ1-2; TRBD1 is possibly the D segment (6 matching bases). This sequence originates from a woman aged 50 to 65 with renal cell carcinoma. Material: blood, obtained from a patient whose treatment included radiotherapy and nephrectomy. The CDR3 sequence is CASSESPGGEINYGYTF. The DNA sequence is as follows: TGTGCCAGCAGTGAATCACCCGGGGGCGAGATAAACTATGGCTACACCTTC.